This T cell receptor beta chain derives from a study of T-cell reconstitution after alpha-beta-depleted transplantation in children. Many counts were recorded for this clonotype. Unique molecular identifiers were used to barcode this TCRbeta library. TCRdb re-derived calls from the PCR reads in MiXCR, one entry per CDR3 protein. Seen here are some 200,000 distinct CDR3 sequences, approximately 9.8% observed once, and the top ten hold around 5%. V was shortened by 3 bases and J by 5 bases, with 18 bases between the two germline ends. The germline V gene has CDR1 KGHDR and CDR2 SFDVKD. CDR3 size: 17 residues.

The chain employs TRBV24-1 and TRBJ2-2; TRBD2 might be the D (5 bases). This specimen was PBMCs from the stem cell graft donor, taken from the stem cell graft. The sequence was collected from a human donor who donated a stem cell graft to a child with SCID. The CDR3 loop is CATSDPSRGKRTGELFF. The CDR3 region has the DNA TGTGCCACCAGTGATCCCTCGAGAGGGAAGCGTACCGGGGAGCTGTTTTTT.